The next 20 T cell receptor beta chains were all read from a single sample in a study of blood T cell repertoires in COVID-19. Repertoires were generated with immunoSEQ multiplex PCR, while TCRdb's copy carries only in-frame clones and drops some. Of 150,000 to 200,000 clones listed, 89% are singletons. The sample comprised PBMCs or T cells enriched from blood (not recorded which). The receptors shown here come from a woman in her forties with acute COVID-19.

The CDR3 spells CASSVKGGQDTF. The CDR3 coding sequence is TGCGCCAGCAGCGTAAAGGGAGGGCAGGACACCTTC. The V and J genes are TRBV5-1 and TRBJ1-2; D unclear. The CDR3 has 12 amino acids. Germline V gene lookup returns CDR1 SGHRS and CDR2 YFSETQ. Trimming took 4 bases from V and 12 from J, leaving 16 bases between them.

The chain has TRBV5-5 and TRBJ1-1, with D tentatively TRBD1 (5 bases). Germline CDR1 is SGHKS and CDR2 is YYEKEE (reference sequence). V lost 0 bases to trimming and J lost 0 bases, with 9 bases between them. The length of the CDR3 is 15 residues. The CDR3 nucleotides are TGTGCCAGCAGCTTGGAAAGGGGCTTGAACACTGAAGCTTTCTTT. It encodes CASSLERGLNTEAFF.

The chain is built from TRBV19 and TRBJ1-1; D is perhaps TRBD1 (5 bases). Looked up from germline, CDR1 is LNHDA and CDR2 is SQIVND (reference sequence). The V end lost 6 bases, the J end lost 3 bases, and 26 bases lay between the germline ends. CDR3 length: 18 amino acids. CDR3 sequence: CASRYGGTWGGVDTEAFF. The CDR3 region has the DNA TGTGCCAGTAGATACGGGGGGACGTGGGGCGGGGTCGACACTGAAGCTTTCTTT.

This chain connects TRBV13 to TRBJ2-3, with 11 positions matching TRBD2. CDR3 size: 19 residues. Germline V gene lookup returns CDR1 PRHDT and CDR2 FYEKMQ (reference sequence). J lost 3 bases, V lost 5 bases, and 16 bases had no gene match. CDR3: CASSPLAGGSLLGTDTQYF. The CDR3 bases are TGTGCCAGCAGCCCCCTAGCGGGGGGTTCCCTATTAGGGACAGATACGCAGTATTTT.

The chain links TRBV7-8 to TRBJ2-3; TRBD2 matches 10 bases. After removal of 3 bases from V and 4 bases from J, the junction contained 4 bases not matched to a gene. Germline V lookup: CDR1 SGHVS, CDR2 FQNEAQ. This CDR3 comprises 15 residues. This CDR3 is CASSFPSGSADTQYF. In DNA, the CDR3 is TGTGCCAGCAGCTTTCCTAGCGGGAGTGCAGATACGCAGTATTTT.

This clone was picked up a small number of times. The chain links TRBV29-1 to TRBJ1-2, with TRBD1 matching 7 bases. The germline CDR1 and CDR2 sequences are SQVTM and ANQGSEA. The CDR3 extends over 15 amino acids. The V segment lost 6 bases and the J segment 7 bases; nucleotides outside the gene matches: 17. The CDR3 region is CSVKASGGQGGGYTF. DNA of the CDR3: TGCAGCGTGAAGGCGTCAGGGGGGCAGGGCGGTGGCTACACCTTC.

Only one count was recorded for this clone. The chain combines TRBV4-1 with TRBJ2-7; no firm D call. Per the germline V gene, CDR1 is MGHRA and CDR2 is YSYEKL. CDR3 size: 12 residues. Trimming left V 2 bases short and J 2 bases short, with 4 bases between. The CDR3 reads CASSQPPYEQYF. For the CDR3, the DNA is TGCGCCAGCAGCCAACCTCCCTACGAGCAGTACTTC.

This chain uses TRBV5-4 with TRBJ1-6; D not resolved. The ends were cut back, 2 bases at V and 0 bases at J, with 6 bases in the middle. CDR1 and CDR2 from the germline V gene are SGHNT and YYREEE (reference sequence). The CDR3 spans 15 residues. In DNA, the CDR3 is TGTGCCAGCAGCTTTAAGAGCTCCTATAATTCACCCCTCCACTTT. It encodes CASSFKSSYNSPLHF.

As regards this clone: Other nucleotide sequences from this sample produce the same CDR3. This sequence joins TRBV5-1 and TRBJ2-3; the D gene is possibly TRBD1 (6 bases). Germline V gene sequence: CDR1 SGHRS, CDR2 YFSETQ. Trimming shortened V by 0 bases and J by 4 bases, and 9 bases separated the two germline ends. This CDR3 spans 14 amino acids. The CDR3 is CASSLGGRSDTQYF. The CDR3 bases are TGCGCCAGCAGCTTGGGGGGGCGATCAGATACGCAGTATTTT.

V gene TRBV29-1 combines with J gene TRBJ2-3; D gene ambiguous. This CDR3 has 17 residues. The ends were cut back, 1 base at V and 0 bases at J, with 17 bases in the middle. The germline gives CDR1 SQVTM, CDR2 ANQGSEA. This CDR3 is CSVEGLQPILSTDTQYF. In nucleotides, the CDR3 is TGCAGCGTTGAAGGCCTACAGCCCATCCTTAGCACAGATACGCAGTATTTT.

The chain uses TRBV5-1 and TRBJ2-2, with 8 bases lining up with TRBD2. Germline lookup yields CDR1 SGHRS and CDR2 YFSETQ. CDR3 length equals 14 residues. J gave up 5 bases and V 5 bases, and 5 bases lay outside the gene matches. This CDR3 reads CASSWTSLTGELFF. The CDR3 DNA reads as TGCGCCAGCAGTTGGACTAGCCTGACCGGGGAGCTGTTTTTT.

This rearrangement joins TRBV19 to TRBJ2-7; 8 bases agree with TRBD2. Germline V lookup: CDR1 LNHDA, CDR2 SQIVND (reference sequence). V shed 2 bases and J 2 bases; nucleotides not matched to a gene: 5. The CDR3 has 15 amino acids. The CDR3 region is CASSITAGDTYEQYF. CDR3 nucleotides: TGTGCCAGTAGTATAACAGCGGGAGATACCTACGAGCAGTACTTC.

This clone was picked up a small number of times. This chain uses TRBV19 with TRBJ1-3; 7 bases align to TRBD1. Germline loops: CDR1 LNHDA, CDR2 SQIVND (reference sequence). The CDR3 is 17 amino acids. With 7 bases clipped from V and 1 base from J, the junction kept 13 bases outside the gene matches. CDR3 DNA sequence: TGTGCCAGTACGGCCTTGAACAGGGGACTTTCTGGAAACACCATATATTTT. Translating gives CASTALNRGLSGNTIYF.

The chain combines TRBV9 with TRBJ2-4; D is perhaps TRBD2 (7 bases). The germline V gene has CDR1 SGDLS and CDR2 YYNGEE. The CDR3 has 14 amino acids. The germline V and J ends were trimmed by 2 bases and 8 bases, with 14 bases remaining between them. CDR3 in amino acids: CASSVRGLRDIQYF. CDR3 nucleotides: TGTGCCAGCAGCGTGCGGGGGCTGAGGGACATTCAGTACTTC.

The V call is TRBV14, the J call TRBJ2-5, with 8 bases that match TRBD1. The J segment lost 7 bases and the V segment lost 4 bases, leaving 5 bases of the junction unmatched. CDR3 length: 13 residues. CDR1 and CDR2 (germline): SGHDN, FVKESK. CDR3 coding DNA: TGTGCCAGCAGCCCCTGGCAGGGGGCGACCCAGTACTTC. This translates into CASSPWQGATQYF.

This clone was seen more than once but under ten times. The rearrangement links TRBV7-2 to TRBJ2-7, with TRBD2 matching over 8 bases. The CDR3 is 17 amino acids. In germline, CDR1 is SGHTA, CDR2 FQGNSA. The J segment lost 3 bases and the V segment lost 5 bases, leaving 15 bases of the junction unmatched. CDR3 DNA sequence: TGTGCCAGCAGCCCCGGGACTAGTAAAAGAGGGAACTACGAGCAGTACTTC. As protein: CASSPGTSKRGNYEQYF.

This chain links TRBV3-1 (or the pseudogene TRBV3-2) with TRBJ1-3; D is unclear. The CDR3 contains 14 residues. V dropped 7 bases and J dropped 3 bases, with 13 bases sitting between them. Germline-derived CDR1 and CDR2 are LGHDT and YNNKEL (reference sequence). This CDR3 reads CASKAGWFGNTIYF. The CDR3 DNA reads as TGTGCCAGCAAGGCAGGTTGGTTTGGAAACACCATATATTTT.

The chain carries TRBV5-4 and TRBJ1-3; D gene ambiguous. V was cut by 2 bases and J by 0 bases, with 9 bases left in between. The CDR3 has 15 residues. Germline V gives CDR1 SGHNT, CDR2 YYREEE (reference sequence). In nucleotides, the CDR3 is TGTGCCAGCAGCTTTTCGACTGACTCTGGAAACACCATATATTTT. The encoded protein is CASSFSTDSGNTIYF.

The CDR3 loop reads CASMSEAHTDTQYF. As DNA, the CDR3 is TGCGCCAGCATGAGTGAGGCCCACACAGATACGCAGTATTTT. The J gene is TRBJ2-3, the V gene TRBV5-1, with no clear D. V dropped 6 bases and J dropped 2 bases, with 13 bases sitting between them. The CDR3 totals 14 residues. CDR1 and CDR2 (germline): SGHRS, YFSETQ.

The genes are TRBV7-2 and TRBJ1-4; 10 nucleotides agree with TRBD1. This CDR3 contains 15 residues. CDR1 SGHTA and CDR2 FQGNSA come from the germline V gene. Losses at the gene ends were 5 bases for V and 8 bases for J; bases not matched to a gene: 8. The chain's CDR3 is CASSRGQGRGEKLFF. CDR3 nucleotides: TGTGCCAGCAGCAGGGGACAGGGGAGGGGAGAAAAACTGTTTTTT.